This TCR beta chain was profiled in a study of OX40 agonist ivuxolimab in advanced cancers. A remark on this clone: Its antigen is undetermined.

This table comes from immunoSEQ multiplex PCR, and its TCRdb copy is limited to in-frame clones, with some not included. There are about 96,000 clones in the sample; roughly 88% occur only once, and roughly 1.6% lies in the top ten. Patients with a history of autoimmune disease or on systemic immunosuppression were excluded. Between the trimmed V and J ends, which lost 4 bases and 10 bases, there was a span of 16 bases. There are 13 residues in the CDR3. Per the germline V gene, CDR1 is SGHNT and CDR2 is YENEEA. Points from the study as a whole: Averaged across samples, CD8+ T cells carried more expanded clones than CD4+ did. At doses 0.1 to 3.0 mg/kg, CD4+ and CD8+ clones expanded. Among expanded peripheral T cells, antigen specificity went undetermined.

The rearrangement uses TRBV11-3 and TRBJ1-1, with unresolved D. This clonotype originated in an adult with an advanced solid tumor such as melanoma, head and neck, liver or kidney cancer. Sequencing was performed on CD4+ or CD8+ T cells sorted from blood, taken in a trial of the OX40 agonist ivuxolimab. Here the CDR3 reads CASSSSLPGGAFF. CDR3 nucleotides: TGTGCCAGCAGCTCCTCCTTACCCGGCGGAGCTTTCTTT.